The 32 T cell receptor beta chains below were found in one sample sequenced in a study of vaccination and CD4 T cells after COVID-19 (dated by TCRdb to the early 2020s). The sample's treatment or condition label, in plain terms: approximately 9-day PBMC culture with coronavirus spike peptide pools or control peptides (ViraFEST assay). To prepare the library, PCR was applied. Instrument used: Illumina iSeq 100. TCR sequencing of DNA from cultured CD4+ T cells used the Oncomine TCR Beta short-read assay at the Johns Hopkins FTIC core. TCRdb redid the processing of the public reads, applying fastp at Q25 and MiXCR, and retained in-frame beta chains. Each entry merges the rows of one CDR3 protein and shows their most common DNA and genes. This sample is represented by about 21,000 distinct CDR3 sequences; approximately 50% of them were singletons. The ten top clones hold about 4% of the sample. These receptors' targets are unknown.

The sequences come from CD4+ T cells from blood, cultured in vitro, collected before SARS-CoV-2 vaccination. The source is a human donor who had recovered from COVID-19.

This clonotype was counted a few times. This chain links TRBV2 with TRBJ2-7; 9 nucleotides line up with TRBD1. With 4 bases clipped from V and 5 bases from J, the junction kept 3 bases outside the gene matches. This CDR3 comprises 13 residues. The V gene's germline CDR1 is SNHLY and CDR2 FYNNEI. The CDR3, as DNA: TGTGCCAGCAGTGGGACAGGGGTCCACGAGCAGTACTTC. Its protein product is CASSGTGVHEQYF. Supplemented by reference TRBV2 and TRBJ2-7, the full variable domain reads EPEVTQTPSHQVTQMGQEVILRCVPISNHLYFYWYRQILGQKVEFLVSFYNNEISEKSEIFDDQFSVERPDGSNFTLKIRSTKLEDSAMYFCASSGTGVHEQYFGPGTRLTVT.

The V gene is TRBV6-5, the J gene TRBJ1-2; TRBD1 agrees at 10 bases. The CDR3 covers 17 residues. CDR1 and CDR2 (germline): MNHEY, SVGAGI. Germline trimming cut 1 base from V and 3 bases from J; bases unmatched to any gene: 8. CDR3 residues: CASSYWRTGGDDYGYTF. The CDR3 nucleotides read TGTGCCAGCAGTTACTGGCGGACAGGGGGAGATGACTATGGCTACACCTTC.

The chain has TRBV7-8 and TRBJ1-6; no firm D call. V dropped 2 bases and J dropped 5 bases, with 4 bases sitting between them. Germline values: CDR1 SGHVS, CDR2 FQNEAQ. The CDR3 contains 13 residues. The CDR3, as DNA: TGTGCCAGCAGCTTACACGATAATTCACCCCTCCACTTT. It codes for CASSLHDNSPLHF.

This chain uses TRBV18 with TRBJ2-7; D call uncertain. CDR3 length: 14 residues. Germline V gives CDR1 KGHSH, CDR2 LQKENI. The V end was cut by 0 bases, the J end by 2 bases, with 8 bases between. The CDR3 loop is CASSPPRTPYEQYF. The DNA for the CDR3 is TGTGCCAGCTCACCACCGAGGACCCCCTACGAGCAGTACTTC.

The chain employs TRBV20-1 and TRBJ2-3; D unresolved. The length of the CDR3 is 13 residues. Looked up from germline, CDR1 is DFQATT and CDR2 is SNEGSKA (reference sequence). Trimming left V 4 bases short and J 6 bases short, with 14 bases between. The CDR3 here is CSAKLGFPDTQYF. CDR3 DNA sequence: TGCAGTGCTAAATTAGGCTTTCCGGATACGCAGTATTTT.

This chain links TRBV7-9 with TRBJ1-1; D remains unclear. From germline, CDR1 is SEHNR and CDR2 FQNEAQ (reference sequence). Trimming removed 2 bases at V and 3 bases at J, with 7 bases between. The CDR3 totals 13 residues. The CDR3 nucleotides are TGTGCCAGCAGCTTAAGGGAGTACACTGAAGCTTTCTTT. It codes for CASSLREYTEAFF.

This clonotype was seen more than once but under ten times. This chain joins TRBV6-2 or TRBV6-3 and TRBJ1-1, with a tentative D call TRBD1 (5 bases). V was shortened by 6 bases and J by 6 bases, with 17 bases between the two germline ends. Per germline, CDR1 MNHEY and CDR2 SVGEGT. CDR3 length: 14 amino acids. CDR3: CASRPPAGRAEAFF. CDR3 coding DNA: TGTGCCAGCAGACCCCCAGCAGGGCGGGCTGAAGCTTTCTTT.

In this sample, this clonotype turned up a few times. The chain combines TRBV20-1 with TRBJ2-7; 15 nucleotides align to TRBD2. Germline trimming cut 2 bases from V and 6 bases from J; bases unmatched to any gene: 8. CDR1 and CDR2 (germline): DFQATT, SNEGSKA (reference sequence). The CDR3 length is 16 residues. The CDR3 nucleotides read TGCAGTGCTAGACCCCGGACTAGCGGGAGGGCCTTCGAGCAGTACTTC. Translation: CSARPRTSGRAFEQYF.

This rearrangement joins TRBV6-1 to TRBJ1-5; 7 bases agree with TRBD1. This CDR3 comprises 16 residues. CDR1 and CDR2 from the germline V gene are MNHNS and SASEGT. Unmatched junction bases numbered 9, after V lost 5 bases and J lost 2 bases. The CDR3 region is CASSRTGLYGNQPQHF. CDR3 DNA: TGTGCCAGCAGTAGGACAGGCCTGTACGGCAATCAGCCCCAGCATTTT.

The chain recombines TRBV6-1 with TRBJ2-2; 9 nucleotides line up with TRBD1. The germline V gene has CDR1 MNHNS and CDR2 SASEGT. With 5 bases clipped from V and 4 bases from J, the junction kept 5 bases outside the gene matches. The CDR3 covers 15 residues. DNA of the CDR3: TGTGCCAGCAGTACCAGGACAGGGGCCACCGGGGAGCTGTTTTTT. Translation: CASSTRTGATGELFF.

The chain combines TRBV10-3 with TRBJ2-1, with D possibly being TRBD2 (6 bases). This CDR3 region has 16 residues. V gave up 10 bases and J gave up 1 base, with 20 bases separating them. Germline CDR1 and CDR2: ENHRY and SYGVKD. The CDR3 is CASSTIAGLSYNEQFF. For the CDR3, the DNA is TGTGCCAGCAGCACTATCGCGGGGCTTTCCTACAATGAGCAGTTCTTC.

The chain carries TRBV19 and TRBJ2-2; D possibly corresponds to TRBD1 (6 bases). Germline-derived CDR1 and CDR2 are LNHDA and SQIVND (reference sequence). V was clipped by 4 bases and J by 2 bases, with 11 bases between them. The CDR3 covers 15 residues. The CDR3 DNA reads as TGTGCCAGTAGTACCATACAGGGTAACACCGGGGAGCTGTTTTTT. Its translation: CASSTIQGNTGELFF.

By share, this clonotype counts as medium-sized. V usage is TRBV6-2 or TRBV6-3 and J usage is TRBJ1-1, with unresolved D. The V and J ends lost 8 bases and 1 base respectively, with 11 bases between them. Germline V gene data show CDR1 as MNHEY and CDR2 as SVGEGT. The CDR3 is made up of 13 amino acids. CDR3 protein: CASAFRQNTEAFF. CDR3 sequence (DNA): TGTGCCAGCGCCTTCCGACAGAACACTGAAGCTTTCTTT.

The CDR3 nucleotides are TGTGCCAGTAGTATTCTTCCGCAGCGAGGAAATCAGCCCCAGCATTTT. Protein product: CASSILPQRGNQPQHF. The chain is built from TRBV19 and TRBJ1-5; D is unclear. V was pared by 3 bases and J by 4 bases, with 16 bases between. The CDR3 covers 16 residues. Germline assignment: CDR1 LNHDA and CDR2 SQIVND (reference sequence).

The chain uses TRBV21-1 and TRBJ2-3. TRBV21-1 is an annotated pseudogene. This CDR3 has 13 amino acids. Here the CDR3 DNA reads TGTGCCAGCAGCACCGGAGGCACAGATACGCAGTATTTT. It specifies CASSTGGTDTQYF.

The chain combines TRBV10-2 with TRBJ1-6; D not certain. The germline gives CDR1 WSHSY, CDR2 SAAADI. The CDR3 covers 13 residues. Trimming pared 4 bases from V and 8 bases from J, leaving 9 bases between. CDR3 protein: CASSGVTYSPLHF. CDR3 coding DNA: TGCGCCAGCAGTGGTGTAACTTATTCACCCCTCCACTTT.

The CDR3 protein is CASQRGAGNNSPLHF. CDR3 coding DNA: TGTGCCAGCCAGAGGGGGGCAGGGAATAATTCACCCCTCCACTTT. The J gene is TRBJ1-6, the V gene TRBV6-1; D perhaps matches TRBD1 (6 bases). Germline V gene data show CDR1 as MNHNS and CDR2 as SASEGT. V was trimmed by 8 bases and J by 5 bases, leaving 16 bases between them. The CDR3 has 15 amino acids.

Only a few counts were recorded for this clonotype. The V call is TRBV6-2 or TRBV6-3, the J call TRBJ2-7; the match to TRBD2 covers 9 bases. Per the germline V gene, CDR1 is MNHEY and CDR2 is SVGEGT. The CDR3 totals 15 residues. The V segment lost 2 bases and the J segment 4 bases; nucleotides outside the gene matches: 6. CDR3 in amino acids: CASSYGVAGVYEQYF. CDR3 sequence (DNA): TGTGCCAGCAGTTACGGGGTAGCGGGAGTTTACGAGCAGTACTTC.

The chain joins TRBV7-9 to TRBJ1-2, with 10 positions matching TRBD1. The V gene end was trimmed by 4 bases and the J gene end by 4 bases; junction bases not matched to a gene: 12. The CDR3 is 17 amino acids. Germline CDR1 SEHNR, CDR2 FQNEAQ (reference sequence). This CDR3 reads CASSSRASTGGAYGYTF. The CDR3 region has the DNA TGTGCCAGCAGCTCCCGAGCCTCGACAGGGGGCGCCTATGGCTACACCTTC.

This clonotype has more than one count but fewer than ten. V usage is TRBV7-2 and J usage is TRBJ2-7; 9 nucleotides match TRBD2. The CDR3 runs to 14 residues. Germline CDR1 SGHTA, CDR2 FQGNSA. The V gene end was trimmed by 7 bases and the J gene end by 6 bases; junction bases not matched to a gene: 10. The CDR3 protein is CASIPLRGGGEQYF. In DNA form, the CDR3 reads TGTGCCAGCATTCCCTTGCGGGGGGGCGGCGAGCAGTACTTC.

This clonotype has more than one count but fewer than ten. This rearrangement joins TRBV7-2 to TRBJ1-2; D is uncertain. This CDR3 contains 15 residues. The germline V gene encodes CDR1 SGHTA and CDR2 FQGNSA. The V end lost 5 bases, the J end lost 0 bases, and 13 bases lay between the germline ends. The CDR3: CASSITRQANYGYTF. Written as DNA, the CDR3 is TGTGCCAGCAGCATCACGAGACAAGCTAACTATGGCTACACCTTC.

The chain carries TRBV20-1 and TRBJ1-4; no clear D gene. CDR3 length equals 13 residues. The V end was cut by 4 bases, the J end by 4 bases, with 10 bases between. Per germline, CDR1 DFQATT and CDR2 SNEGSKA (reference sequence). DNA for the CDR3: TGCAGTGCTATCGACGAGGGTAATGAAAAACTGTTTTTT. It is translated as CSAIDEGNEKLFF.

The chain is built from TRBV7-2 and TRBJ1-1; D call uncertain. V lost 1 base and J lost 5, with 14 bases in between. Germline CDR1 is SGHTA and CDR2 is FQGNSA. The CDR3 contains 15 residues. The CDR3 sequence is CASSLVGNSGTEAFF. The CDR3 bases are TGTGCCAGCAGCTTAGTAGGCAATTCTGGAACTGAAGCTTTCTTT.

Note on this clonotype: This likely comes from a read error, as the CDR3 has no conserved phenylalanine or tryptophan at its end. V is TRBV18 and J is TRBJ2-7; a weak D match, TRBD2 (6 bases). CDR3 length: 14 amino acids. Trimming took off 1 base at V and 5 bases at J, with 12 bases between the two ends. Germline CDR1 reads KGHSH; CDR2 reads LQKENI. CDR3 loop: CASSPQFGSNEQYL. The CDR3 DNA is TGTGCCAGCTCACCACAATTCGGGAGCAACGAGCAGTACCTC.

The J gene is TRBJ2-7, the V gene TRBV27; no clear D gene. This CDR3 has 14 amino acids. Germline CDR1 MNHEY, CDR2 SMNVEV (reference sequence). V lost 4 bases, J lost 1 base, and 11 bases lay in between. CDR3 in amino acids: CASSSSIGSYEQYF. The CDR3 DNA sequence: TGTGCCAGCAGTTCCTCGATTGGTTCCTACGAGCAGTACTTC.

The chain is built from TRBV9 and TRBJ2-1, with D perhaps TRBD2 (5 bases). The CDR3 sequence is 16 residues long. Germline V gene lookup returns CDR1 SGDLS and CDR2 YYNGEE. Between the trimmed V and J ends, which lost 4 bases and 5 bases, there was a span of 19 bases. CDR3 protein: CASSPHGGAVHNEQFF. CDR3 DNA: TGTGCCAGCAGCCCCCATGGAGGAGCGGTACACAATGAGCAGTTCTTC.

The chain links TRBV24-1 to TRBJ2-7; 8 nucleotides align to TRBD1. CDR3 length: 16 amino acids. The ends lost 2 bases at V and 3 bases at J; junction bases unmatched: 8. Germline V gene sequence: CDR1 KGHDR, CDR2 SFDVKD. CDR3 sequence reads: CATSDSSGQGYYEQYF. The CDR3 nucleotides read TGTGCCACCAGTGATTCCTCCGGACAGGGATACTACGAGCAGTACTTC.

V usage is TRBV28 and J usage is TRBJ1-5, with 9 bases that match TRBD1. The length of the CDR3 is 18 residues. Per germline, CDR1 MDHEN and CDR2 SYDVKM. The V and J ends lost 4 bases and 3 bases, in that order; junction bases with no gene match: 13. The CDR3 loop is CASSSPGTGTDYNQPQHF. Here the CDR3 DNA reads TGTGCCAGCAGTTCGCCCGGGACAGGGACGGATTACAATCAGCCCCAGCATTTT.

This clonotype has more than one count but fewer than ten. The rearrangement joins TRBV18 to TRBJ2-3, with TRBD2 matching over 7 bases. The CDR3 spans 15 residues. Germline CDR1 reads KGHSH; CDR2 reads LQKENI. J gave up 1 base and V 5 bases, and 6 bases lay outside the gene matches. DNA of the CDR3: TGTGCCAGCTCAGGTACTAGCGCTGGCACAGATACGCAGTATTTT. Translating it yields CASSGTSAGTDTQYF.

The chain employs TRBV7-6 and TRBJ2-5; D is unresolved. Trimming shortened V by 1 base and J by 2 bases, and 5 bases separated the two germline ends. The CDR3 loop spans 13 amino acids. The V gene's germline CDR1 is SGHVS and CDR2 FNYEAQ. CDR3 sequence (DNA): TGTGCCAGCAGCTTAGGCAGACAAGAGACCCAGTACTTC. Its protein is CASSLGRQETQYF.

A few counts support this clonotype. The V gene is TRBV6-5, the J gene TRBJ2-3; D is unclear. CDR1 is MNHEY, CDR2 SVGAGI, per germline. The V end was cut by 2 bases, the J end by 1 base, with 7 bases between. The CDR3 is 14 residues long. The CDR3 spells CASSYEVGTDTQYF. As DNA, the CDR3 is TGTGCCAGCAGTTACGAAGTCGGCACAGATACGCAGTATTTT.

This sequence joins TRBV21-1 and TRBJ2-5; the listed D gene, TRBD1, was not tested against the DNA. TRBV21-1 is noted as a pseudogene. This CDR3 is built from 16 residues. This CDR3 is CASSRRMDTRKETQYF. The DNA for the CDR3 is TGTGCCAGCAGCAGACGGATGGACACTAGAAAAGAGACCCAGTACTTC.